The clone carrying this T cell receptor beta chain was counted between two and nine times. Per the original methods: Reference gene primer amplification gave nucleated cell count estimates. The repertoire was sequenced with immunoSEQ multiplex PCR; TCRdb's copy has only in-frame clones and lacks some. V and J calls and clone size are given by that table; D and trimming were obtained from the DNA. The profile shows roughly 140,000 clones, around 91% of them singletons. This entry comes from a study of blood T cell repertoires in COVID-19. As for the study in general: Donors in the United States, Italy and Spain gave samples during acute or convalescent COVID-19. The cDNA or gDNA used as material had been derived from T cells, B-cell-depleted T cells, or PBMCs.

Unmatched junction bases numbered 6, after V lost 4 bases and J lost 1 base. Per the germline V gene, CDR1 is SGHVS and CDR2 is FNYEAQ. This CDR3 comprises 17 residues. This receptor was obtained from a woman aged 40 to 50 with acute or convalescent COVID-19. Sequenced sample: peripheral blood. J is TRBJ2-6 and V is TRBV7-6; 8 positions agree with TRBD1. The CDR3 loop reads CASSYGTGVSGANVLTF. In nucleotides, the CDR3 is TGTGCCAGCAGCTACGGGACAGGAGTTTCTGGGGCCAACGTCCTGACTTTC.